The 17 T cell receptor beta chains below come from one sample, sequenced in a study of shared clonotypes between healthy human individuals. Selected positively for CCR7 and CD45RO-negative, naive CD8 cells excluded terminally differentiated effector memory CD45RA+ cells. The protocol was immunoSEQ multiplex PCR, while the TCRdb copy is restricted to in-frame clones and leaves out a portion. The sample carries some 2,100,000 clones, 93% recorded once. The sequencing input was naive CD8+ T cells from PBMCs. Receptor source: a man between 18 and 35 years old in good health. Some clones in this sample may be carry-over from other donors' samples.

V and J are TRBV11-3 and TRBJ2-1; 8 bases line up with TRBD1. Germline CDR1 and CDR2: SGHNT and YENEEA. V shed 5 bases, J shed 4 bases, and the junction held 7 bases outside the gene matches. The CDR3 contains 15 residues. The CDR3 here is CASSIWTGSYNEQFF. CDR3 coding DNA: TGTGCCAGCAGCATATGGACAGGGTCGTACAATGAGCAGTTCTTC.

This chain links TRBV19 with TRBJ2-3; tentatively, D is TRBD2 (5 bases). Germline CDR1 LNHDA, CDR2 SQIVND (reference sequence). The CDR3 covers 14 residues. The V end lost 5 bases, the J end lost 3 bases, and 12 bases lay between the germline ends. In nucleotides, the CDR3 is TGTGCCAGTAGTCGCTGGGAGACGACAGATACGCAGTATTTT. Translating gives CASSRWETTDTQYF.

In this sample, this clone turned up once. The gene calls are TRBV5-1 and TRBJ2-7; D is unclear. V was trimmed by 2 bases and J by 6 bases, leaving 6 bases between them. Germline CDR1 is SGHRS and CDR2 is YFSETQ. This CDR3 spans 11 amino acids. The CDR3 sequence is CASSFSSEQYF. The CDR3 DNA sequence: TGCGCCAGCAGCTTTTCTAGCGAGCAGTACTTC. Filled out from reference TRBV5-1 and TRBJ2-7, the complete variable domain reads KAGVTQTPRYLIKTRGQQVTLSCSPISGHRSVSWYQQTPGQGLQFLFEYFSETQRNKGNFPGRFSGRQFSNSRSEMNVSTLELGDSALYLCASSFSSEQYFGPGTRLTVT.

The V gene is TRBV27, the J gene TRBJ1-1, with TRBD1 identical over 10 bases. CDR1 and CDR2 (germline): MNHEY, SMNVEV (reference sequence). V was pared by 5 bases and J by 0 bases, with 9 bases of the junction left unmatched. CDR3 length: 17 residues. CDR3 protein: CASSQHAGTGVNTEAFF. CDR3 bases: TGTGCCAGCAGTCAACACGCCGGGACAGGGGTGAACACTGAAGCTTTCTTT.

The chain combines TRBV6-4 with TRBJ2-1, with 9 bases aligning to TRBD1. Germline trimming cut 4 bases from V and 8 bases from J; bases unmatched to any gene: 21. This CDR3 has 19 residues. CDR1 MRHNA and CDR2 SNTAGT come from the germline V gene. The CDR3 region has the DNA TGTGCCAGCAGTGCACCAACCGATTTCCGGGACAGGGCTATGCATGAGCAGTTCTTC. Amino acid sequence: CASSAPTDFRDRAMHEQFF.

Concerning this clone: Other nucleotide sequences from this sample produce the same CDR3. The chain recombines TRBV6-5 with TRBJ1-1; possibly TRBD1 for D (5 bases). The germline V and J ends were trimmed by 0 bases and 6 bases, with 8 bases remaining between them. The CDR3 extends over 13 amino acids. Germline values: CDR1 MNHEY, CDR2 SVGAGI. The CDR3 region is CASSYSEGPEAFF. The CDR3 DNA reads TGTGCCAGCAGTTACTCGGAGGGACCTGAAGCTTTCTTT.

The V and J genes are TRBV4-2 and TRBJ1-1; 9 nucleotides agree with TRBD1. Germline loops: CDR1 LGHNA, CDR2 YNFKEQ. The CDR3 covers 15 residues. V trimming: 4 bases; J trimming: 4 bases; junction bases outside the gene matches: 7. In DNA, the CDR3 is TGTGCCAGCAGCCTTCGGACAGGGGTGGCCACTGAAGCTTTCTTT. Encoded protein: CASSLRTGVATEAFF.

This chain links TRBV10-3 with TRBJ1-2, with 8 bases identical to TRBD1. This CDR3 is built from 17 residues. CDR1 and CDR2 (germline): ENHRY, SYGVKD. The J segment lost 8 bases and the V segment lost 0 bases, leaving 14 bases of the junction unmatched. CDR3 in DNA: TGTGCCATCAGTGAGTCGTCAGGGGGCGTAAGGGATGAAGGCTACACCTTC. This encodes CAISESSGGVRDEGYTF.

The chain employs TRBV5-5 and TRBJ2-7; D could derive from TRBD1 or TRBD2 (5 bases each). This CDR3 spans 15 amino acids. Germline CDR1 reads SGHKS; CDR2 reads YYEKEE (reference sequence). Trimming took off 4 bases at V and 3 bases at J, with 17 bases between the two ends. The CDR3 bases are TGTGCCAGCAGCCTAGCACGGGACGTGAGCTACGAGCAGTACTTC. This codes for CASSLARDVSYEQYF.

This rearrangement joins TRBV27 to TRBJ2-1, with 8 bases matching TRBD1. CDR1 and CDR2 from the germline V gene are MNHEY and SMNVEV (reference sequence). The ends lost 6 bases at V and 7 bases at J; junction bases unmatched: 8. There are 14 residues in the CDR3. CDR3: CASRVDRGRNEQFF. CDR3 coding DNA: TGTGCCAGCAGGGTCGACAGGGGTAGGAATGAGCAGTTCTTC.

The chain carries TRBV5-1 and TRBJ2-3; 13 bases match TRBD2. The J segment lost 2 bases and the V segment lost 4 bases, leaving 10 bases of the junction unmatched. CDR1 is SGHRS and CDR2 is YFSETQ in the germline V gene. This CDR3 spans 18 amino acids. CDR3 amino acids: CASSAEPGLAGPTDTQYF. DNA of the CDR3: TGCGCCAGCAGCGCGGAGCCGGGACTAGCGGGACCCACAGATACGCAGTATTTT.

J is TRBJ1-6 and V is TRBV29-1, with 8 bases identical to TRBD1. This CDR3 is 15 amino acids long. The ends lost 6 bases at V and 6 bases at J; junction bases unmatched: 10. Germline V gives CDR1 SQVTM, CDR2 ANQGSEA. The CDR3 sequence: CSVSPKDRVNSPLHF. CDR3 sequence (DNA): TGCAGCGTCTCCCCGAAGGACAGGGTTAATTCACCCCTCCACTTT.

The J gene is TRBJ2-7, the V gene TRBV19, with unresolved D. V was shortened by 3 bases and J by 7 bases, with 13 bases between the two germline ends. This CDR3 comprises 13 residues. Germline V gene sequence: CDR1 LNHDA, CDR2 SQIVND (reference sequence). The CDR3 loop is CASSITSLGEQYF. For the CDR3, the DNA is TGTGCCAGTAGTATTACGTCCCTAGGGGAGCAGTACTTC.

The rearrangement links TRBV19 to TRBJ1-5; D remains ambiguous. CDR1 and CDR2 (germline): LNHDA, SQIVND (reference sequence). This CDR3 has 16 amino acids. Trimming removed 0 bases at V and 4 bases at J, with 13 bases between. This CDR3 is CASSIDLAGPNQPQHF. Here the CDR3 DNA reads TGTGCCAGTAGTATAGATTTAGCGGGCCCTAATCAGCCCCAGCATTTT.

V usage is TRBV16 and J usage is TRBJ1-4; no definite D call. The length of the CDR3 is 13 residues. Germline assignment: CDR1 KGHSY and CDR2 FQNENV. V lost 0 bases, J lost 8 bases, and 7 bases lay in between. The CDR3 DNA is TGTGCCAGCAGCCAATCGTTGGGGGAAAAACTGTTTTTT. It codes for CASSQSLGEKLFF.

The V and J genes are TRBV19 and TRBJ2-3; D might be TRBD2 (5 bases). CDR3 length: 15 residues. V lost 1 base and J 0 bases, leaving 8 bases between the germline ends. Germline CDR1 LNHDA, CDR2 SQIVND (reference sequence). CDR3 amino acids: CASSIAGISTDTQYF. CDR3 nucleotide sequence: TGTGCCAGTAGTATAGCGGGAATCAGCACAGATACGCAGTATTTT.

The chain combines TRBV4-3 with TRBJ2-1; TRBD2 might be the D (6 bases). CDR1 and CDR2 (germline): LGHNA, YSLEER. CDR3 length: 17 amino acids. The V gene lost 0 bases and the J gene lost 0 bases, with 12 bases spanning the gap. In DNA, the CDR3 is TGCGCCAGCAGCCAAGAGTGGGGGGTAAGCTCCTACAATGAGCAGTTCTTC. As protein: CASSQEWGVSSYNEQFF.